This record concerns one TCR beta chain sequence. Authors' data handling: By means of reference gene primer amplification, nucleated cell counts were estimated. The assay was immunoSEQ multiplex PCR, and TCRdb's table has in-frame clones only and misses some. V, J and clone size were drawn from that table, and D and trimming were deduced from the DNA. The sample has some 200,000 clones, around 81% seen once. The data were obtained in a study of blood T cell repertoires in COVID-19. CDR1 GTSNPN and CDR2 SVGIG come from the germline V gene (reference sequence). V shed 0 bases and J shed 1 base, with 6 bases lying between them. This CDR3 has 13 amino acids.

The chain combines TRBV30 with TRBJ1-1; D unclear. This clonotype was obtained from a man aged 60 to 75 with COVID-19, enrolled during active disease. The sequencing input was peripheral blood. Here the CDR3 reads CAWSVHPNTEAFF. The DNA of the CDR3 is TGTGCCTGGAGTGTACATCCGAACACTGAAGCTTTCTTT.